This T cell receptor beta chain was identified in a study of immune heterogeneity within non-small cell lung tumors. The overall study: Squamous cell carcinomas accounted for a few of the tumors, non-squamous carcinomas for around 9, and 1 was not otherwise specified. Study outcomes and limitations: Local T-cell clonality tracked moderately but significantly with local tumor mutational burden, giving an R of approximately 0.36.

This clonotype was found many times. What it recognizes is unknown. V was shortened by 2 bases and J by 3 bases, with 20 bases between the two germline ends. CDR1 and CDR2 (germline): MNHEY, SMNVEV (reference sequence). The CDR3 is 17 amino acids. TCRs were amplified from roughly 540 ng gDNA of bulk tumor per sample. From each primary tumor, several far-apart biopsies were obtained during surgery. It was patients with untreated, newly diagnosed non-small cell lung cancer who underwent curative surgery. Newly diagnosed non-small cell lung cancer patients undergoing curative-intent surgery served as donors. It was a multiplex PCR that amplified TCR beta CDR3, with 32 V and 13 J primers. TCRdb re-derived calls from the multiplex PCR reads in MiXCR, one entry per CDR3 protein. The repertoire holds over 20,000 distinct CDR3 sequences, with less than 35% as singletons.

The receptor comes from a middle-aged man with non-small cell lung cancer. V and J are TRBV27 and TRBJ2-7, with unresolved D. Sample: lung tumor tissue. Written as DNA, the CDR3 is TGTGCCAGCAGTTTACTGGGGTCTCGGGTAGGGCTCTACGAGCAGTACTTC. Translated: CASSLLGSRVGLYEQYF.